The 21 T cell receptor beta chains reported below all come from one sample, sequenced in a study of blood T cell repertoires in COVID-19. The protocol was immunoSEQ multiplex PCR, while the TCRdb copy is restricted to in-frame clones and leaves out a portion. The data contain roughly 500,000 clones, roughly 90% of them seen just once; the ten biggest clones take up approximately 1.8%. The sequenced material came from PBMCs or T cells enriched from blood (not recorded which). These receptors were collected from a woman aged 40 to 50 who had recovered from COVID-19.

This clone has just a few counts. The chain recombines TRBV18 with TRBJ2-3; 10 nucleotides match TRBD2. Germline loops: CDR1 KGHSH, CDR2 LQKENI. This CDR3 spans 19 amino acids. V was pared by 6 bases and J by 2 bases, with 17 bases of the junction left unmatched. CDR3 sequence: CASSPTRGLADRLTDTQYF. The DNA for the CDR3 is TGTGCCAGCTCGCCTACCCGAGGACTAGCGGATCGACTCACAGATACGCAGTATTTT.

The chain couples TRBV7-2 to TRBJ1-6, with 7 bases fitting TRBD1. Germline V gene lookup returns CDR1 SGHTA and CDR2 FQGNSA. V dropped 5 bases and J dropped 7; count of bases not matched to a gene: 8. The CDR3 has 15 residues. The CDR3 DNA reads TGTGCCAGCAGCCAAAGGGACAGCAGGAATTCACCCCTCCACTTT. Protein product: CASSQRDSRNSPLHF.

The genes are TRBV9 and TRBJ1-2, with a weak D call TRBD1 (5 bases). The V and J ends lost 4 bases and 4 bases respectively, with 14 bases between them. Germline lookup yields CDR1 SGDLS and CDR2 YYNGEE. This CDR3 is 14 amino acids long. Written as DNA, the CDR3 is TGTGCCAGCAGCACTTTCGACAGTTCCTATGGCTACACCTTC. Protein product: CASSTFDSSYGYTF.

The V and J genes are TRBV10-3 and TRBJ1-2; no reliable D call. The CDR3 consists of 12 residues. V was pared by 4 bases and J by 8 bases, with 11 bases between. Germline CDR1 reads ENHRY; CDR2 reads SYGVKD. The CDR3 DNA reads TGTGCCATCAGTGCGGAGAGACGAGGCTACACCTTC. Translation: CAISAERRGYTF.

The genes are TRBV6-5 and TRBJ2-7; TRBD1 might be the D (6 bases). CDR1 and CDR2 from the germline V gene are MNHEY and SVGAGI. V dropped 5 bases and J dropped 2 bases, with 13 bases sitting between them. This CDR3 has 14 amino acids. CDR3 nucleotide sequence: TGTGCCAGCAGTCATGGGGCAGGGGCCTACGAGCAGTACTTC. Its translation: CASSHGAGAYEQYF.

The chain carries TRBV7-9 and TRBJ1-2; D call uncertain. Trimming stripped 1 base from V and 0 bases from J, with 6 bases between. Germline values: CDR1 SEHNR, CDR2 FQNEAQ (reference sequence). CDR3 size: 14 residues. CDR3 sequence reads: CASSLGRSNYGYTF. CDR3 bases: TGTGCCAGCAGCTTAGGCAGGTCTAACTATGGCTACACCTTC.

The chain's CDR3 is CSVGATINTEAFF. The CDR3 DNA follows: TGCAGCGTTGGGGCGACGATTAACACTGAAGCTTTCTTT. This sequence joins TRBV29-1 and TRBJ1-1, with D hard to call. With 4 bases removed from V and 2 bases from J, the gap between germline ends came to 11 bases. CDR1 and CDR2 (germline): SQVTM, ANQGSEA. The CDR3 covers 13 residues.

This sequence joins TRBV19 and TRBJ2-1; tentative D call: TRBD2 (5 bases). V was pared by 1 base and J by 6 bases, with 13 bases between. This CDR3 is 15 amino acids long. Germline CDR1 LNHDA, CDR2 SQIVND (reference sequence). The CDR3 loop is CASSIVLGLANEQFF. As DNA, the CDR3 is TGTGCCAGTAGTATAGTTTTAGGGCTAGCCAATGAGCAGTTCTTC. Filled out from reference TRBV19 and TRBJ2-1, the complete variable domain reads DGGITQSPKYLFRKEGQNVTLSCEQNLNHDAMYWYRQDPGQGLRLIYYSQIVNDFQKGDIAEGYSVSREKKESFPLTVTSAQKNPTAFYLCASSIVLGLANEQFFGPGTRLTVL.

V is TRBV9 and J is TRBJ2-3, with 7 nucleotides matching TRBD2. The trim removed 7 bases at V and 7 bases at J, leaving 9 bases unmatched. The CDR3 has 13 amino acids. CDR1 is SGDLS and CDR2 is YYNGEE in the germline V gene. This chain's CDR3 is CASGAGRENTQYF. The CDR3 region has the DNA TGTGCCAGCGGAGCGGGGAGGGAAAATACGCAGTATTTT.

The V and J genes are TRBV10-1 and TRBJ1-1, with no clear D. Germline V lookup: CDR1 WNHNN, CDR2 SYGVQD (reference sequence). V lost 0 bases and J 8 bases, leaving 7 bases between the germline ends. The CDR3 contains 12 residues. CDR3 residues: CASSESLTEAFF. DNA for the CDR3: TGCGCCAGCAGTGAGTCACTCACCGAAGCTTTCTTT.

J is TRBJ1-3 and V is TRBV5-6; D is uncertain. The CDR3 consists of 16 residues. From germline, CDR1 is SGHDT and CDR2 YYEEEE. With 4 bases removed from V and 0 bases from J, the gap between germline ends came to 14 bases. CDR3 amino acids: CASSLTARHSGNTIYF. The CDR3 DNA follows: TGTGCCAGCAGCCTAACCGCCCGACACTCTGGAAACACCATATATTTT.

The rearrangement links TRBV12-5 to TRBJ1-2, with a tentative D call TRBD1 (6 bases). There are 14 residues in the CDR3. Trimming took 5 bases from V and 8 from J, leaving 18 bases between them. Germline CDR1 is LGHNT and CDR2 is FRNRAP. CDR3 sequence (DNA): TGTGCTAGTGGTCCCCGAAGCAGGGGTTGGGGCTACACCTTC. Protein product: CASGPRSRGWGYTF.

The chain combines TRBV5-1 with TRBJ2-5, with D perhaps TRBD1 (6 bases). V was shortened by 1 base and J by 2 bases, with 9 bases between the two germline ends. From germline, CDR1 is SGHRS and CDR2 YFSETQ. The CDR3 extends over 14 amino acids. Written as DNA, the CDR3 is TGCGCCAGCAGCTTGTGGACAGCACAAGAGACCCAGTACTTC. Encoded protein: CASSLWTAQETQYF.

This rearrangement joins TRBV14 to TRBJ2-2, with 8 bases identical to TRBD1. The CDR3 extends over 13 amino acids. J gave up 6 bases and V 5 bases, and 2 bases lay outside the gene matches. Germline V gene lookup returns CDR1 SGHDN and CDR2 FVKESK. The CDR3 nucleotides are TGTGCCAGCAGCGCACAGGGGGCCGGGGAGCTGTTTTTT. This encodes CASSAQGAGELFF.

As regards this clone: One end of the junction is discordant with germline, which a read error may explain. Here the CDR3 reads CASGTETQETQYF. The CDR3 coding sequence is TGCGCTTCGGGGACAGAAACACAAGAGACCCAGTACTTC. This chain links TRBV12-3 or TRBV12-4 with TRBJ2-5; 7 nucleotides agree with TRBD1. CDR3 length: 13 amino acids.

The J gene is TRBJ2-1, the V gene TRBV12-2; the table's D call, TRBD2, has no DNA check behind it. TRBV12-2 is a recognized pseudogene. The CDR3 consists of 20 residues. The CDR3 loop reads CASRFCLAGASHTSYNEQFF. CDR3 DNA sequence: TGTGCAAGTCGCTTTTGTCTAGCGGGAGCCTCGCACACTTCCTACAATGAGCAGTTCTTC.

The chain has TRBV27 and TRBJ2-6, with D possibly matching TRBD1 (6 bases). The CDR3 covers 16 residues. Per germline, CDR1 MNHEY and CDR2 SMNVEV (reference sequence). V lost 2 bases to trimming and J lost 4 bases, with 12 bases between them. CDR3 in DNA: TGTGCCAGCAGTTTACTTCGACAGGCGGGGGCCAACGTCCTGACTTTC. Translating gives CASSLLRQAGANVLTF.

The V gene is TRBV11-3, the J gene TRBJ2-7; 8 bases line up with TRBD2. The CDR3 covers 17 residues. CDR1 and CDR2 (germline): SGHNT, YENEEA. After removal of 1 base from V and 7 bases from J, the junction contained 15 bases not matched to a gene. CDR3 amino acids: CASSLGPPSGLVGEQYF. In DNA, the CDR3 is TGTGCCAGCAGCTTAGGACCTCCTAGCGGGCTCGTTGGGGAGCAGTACTTC.

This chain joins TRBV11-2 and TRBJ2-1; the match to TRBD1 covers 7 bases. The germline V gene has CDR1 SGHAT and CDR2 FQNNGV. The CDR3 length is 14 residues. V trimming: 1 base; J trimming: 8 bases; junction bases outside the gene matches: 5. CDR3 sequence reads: CASSLVTGSYEQFF. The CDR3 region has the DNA TGTGCCAGCAGCTTAGTGACAGGGAGCTATGAGCAGTTCTTC. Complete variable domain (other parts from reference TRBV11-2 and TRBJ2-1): EAGVAQSPRYKIIEKRQSVAFWCNPISGHATLYWYQQILGQGPKLLIQFQNNGVVDDSQLPKDRFSAERLKGVDSTLKIQPAKLEDSAVYLCASSLVTGSYEQFFGPGTRLTVL.

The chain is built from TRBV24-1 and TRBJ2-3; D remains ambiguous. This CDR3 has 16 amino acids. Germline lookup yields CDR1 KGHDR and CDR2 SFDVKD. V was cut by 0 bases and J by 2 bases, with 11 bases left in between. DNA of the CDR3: TGTGCCACCAGTGATTTGAGTTTGGCCTCCACAGATACGCAGTATTTT. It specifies CATSDLSLASTDTQYF.

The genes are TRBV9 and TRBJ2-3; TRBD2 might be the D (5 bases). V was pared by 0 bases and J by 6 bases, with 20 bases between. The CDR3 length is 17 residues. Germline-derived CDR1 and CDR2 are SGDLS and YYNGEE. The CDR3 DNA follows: TGTGCCAGCAGCGTAGCAGGCGGCGTTGGCGGGTATGATACGCAGTATTTT. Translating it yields CASSVAGGVGGYDTQYF.